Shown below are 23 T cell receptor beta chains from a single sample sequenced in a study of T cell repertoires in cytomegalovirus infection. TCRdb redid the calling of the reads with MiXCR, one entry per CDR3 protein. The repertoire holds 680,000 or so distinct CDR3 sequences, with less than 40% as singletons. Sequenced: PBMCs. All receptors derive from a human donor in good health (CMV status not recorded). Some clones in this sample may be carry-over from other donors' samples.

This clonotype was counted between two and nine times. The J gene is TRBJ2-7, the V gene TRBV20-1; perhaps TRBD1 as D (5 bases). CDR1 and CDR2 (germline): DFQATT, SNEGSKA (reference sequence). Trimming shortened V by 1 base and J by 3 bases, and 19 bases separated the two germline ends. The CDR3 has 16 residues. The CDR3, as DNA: TGCAGTGCTAGAGCGGTCCCTAACAGGCTGCGCTACGAGCAGTACTTC. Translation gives CSARAVPNRLRYEQYF.

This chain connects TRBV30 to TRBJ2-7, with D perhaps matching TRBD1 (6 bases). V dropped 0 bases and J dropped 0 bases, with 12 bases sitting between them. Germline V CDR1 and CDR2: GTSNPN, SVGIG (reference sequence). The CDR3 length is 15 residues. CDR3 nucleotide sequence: TGTGCCTGGAGTGTGGGGGCATTTAGCTCCTACGAGCAGTACTTC. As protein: CAWSVGAFSSYEQYF. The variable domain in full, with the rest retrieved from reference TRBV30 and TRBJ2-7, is SQTIHQWPATLVQPVGSPLSLECTVEGTSNPNLYWYRQAAGRGLQLLFYSVGIGQISSEVPQNLSASRPQDRQFILSSKKLLLSDSGFYLCAWSVGAFSSYEQYFGPGTRLTVT.

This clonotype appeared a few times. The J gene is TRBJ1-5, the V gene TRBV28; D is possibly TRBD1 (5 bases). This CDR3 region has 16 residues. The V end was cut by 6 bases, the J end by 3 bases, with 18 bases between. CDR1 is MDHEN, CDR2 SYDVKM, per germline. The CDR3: CASSPLSTGDNQPQHF. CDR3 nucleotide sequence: TGTGCCAGCAGCCCCTTGTCTACAGGAGACAATCAGCCCCAGCATTTT.

As DNA, the CDR3 is TGTGCCAGTGCTTCGGCGGGACAGAACACAGATACGCAGTATTTT. Amino acid sequence: CASASAGQNTDTQYF. The V call is TRBV6-1, the J call TRBJ2-3, with a tentative D call TRBD1 (7 bases). The V gene's germline CDR1 is MNHNS and CDR2 SASEGT. V lost 9 bases, J lost 2 bases, and 18 bases lay in between. The CDR3 extends over 15 amino acids.

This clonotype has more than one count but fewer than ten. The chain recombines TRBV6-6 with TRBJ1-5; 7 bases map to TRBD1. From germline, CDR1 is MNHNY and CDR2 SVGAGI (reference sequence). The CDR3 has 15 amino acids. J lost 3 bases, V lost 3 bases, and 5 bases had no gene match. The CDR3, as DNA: TGTGCCAGCAGTTATTGGACAGGACACAATCAGCCCCAGCATTTT. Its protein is CASSYWTGHNQPQHF.

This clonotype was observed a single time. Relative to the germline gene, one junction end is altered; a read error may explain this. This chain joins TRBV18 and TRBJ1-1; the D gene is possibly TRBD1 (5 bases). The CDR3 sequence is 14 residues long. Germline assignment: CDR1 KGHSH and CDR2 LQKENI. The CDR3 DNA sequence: TGTGCCAGCTCAGGGACTGAGTTGAAAACTGAAGCTTTCTTT. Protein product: CASSGTELKTEAFF.

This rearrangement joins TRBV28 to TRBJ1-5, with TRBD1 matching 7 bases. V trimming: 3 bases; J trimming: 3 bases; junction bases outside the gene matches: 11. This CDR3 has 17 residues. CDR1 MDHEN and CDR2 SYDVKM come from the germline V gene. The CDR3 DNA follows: TGTGCCAGCAGTTTTTTCGGCAGGGGGGCCTTCAATCAGCCCCAGCATTTT. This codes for CASSFFGRGAFNQPQHF.

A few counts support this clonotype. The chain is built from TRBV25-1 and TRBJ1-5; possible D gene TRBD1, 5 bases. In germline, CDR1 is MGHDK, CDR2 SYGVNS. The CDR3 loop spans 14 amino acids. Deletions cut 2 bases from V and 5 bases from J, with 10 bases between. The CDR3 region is CASSEPGAYQPQHF. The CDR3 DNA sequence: TGTGCCAGCAGTGAACCCGGGGCTTATCAGCCCCAGCATTTT. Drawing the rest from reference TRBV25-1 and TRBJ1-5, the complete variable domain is EADIYQTPRYLVIGTGKKITLECSQTMGHDKMYWYQQDPGMELHLIHYSYGVNSTEKGDLSSESTVSRIRTEHFPLTLESARPSHTSQYLCASSEPGAYQPQHFGDGTRLSIL.

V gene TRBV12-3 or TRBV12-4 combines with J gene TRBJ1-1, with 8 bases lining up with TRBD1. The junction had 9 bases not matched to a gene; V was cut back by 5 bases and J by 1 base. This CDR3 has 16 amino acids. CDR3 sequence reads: CASSPRQGSRNTEAFF. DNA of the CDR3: TGTGCCAGCAGTCCCAGACAGGGGTCGAGGAACACTGAAGCTTTCTTT.

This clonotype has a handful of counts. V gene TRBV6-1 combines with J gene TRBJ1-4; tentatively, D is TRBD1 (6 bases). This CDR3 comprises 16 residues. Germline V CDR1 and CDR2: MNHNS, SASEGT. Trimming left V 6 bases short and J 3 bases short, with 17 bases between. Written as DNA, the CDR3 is TGTGCCAGCAGCCATCGTAGGACAGATCCTAATGAAAAACTGTTTTTT. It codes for CASSHRRTDPNEKLFF.

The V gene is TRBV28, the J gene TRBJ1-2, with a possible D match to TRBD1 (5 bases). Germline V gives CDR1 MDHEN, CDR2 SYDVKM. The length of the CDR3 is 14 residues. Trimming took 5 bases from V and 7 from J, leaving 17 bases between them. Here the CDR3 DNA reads TGTGCCAGCAGTCTTGAGGGAGGGGTGTCTGGCTACACCTTC. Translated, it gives CASSLEGGVSGYTF.

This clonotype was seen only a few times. In nucleotides, the CDR3 is TGTGCCAGCTCACCACAGGTCAGGGGAAACGAGCAGTACTTC. Its translation: CASSPQVRGNEQYF. V usage is TRBV18 and J usage is TRBJ2-7; D is perhaps TRBD1 (6 bases). CDR1 is KGHSH and CDR2 is LQKENI in the germline V gene. This CDR3 contains 14 residues. Trimming left V 1 base short and J 5 bases short, with 12 bases between.

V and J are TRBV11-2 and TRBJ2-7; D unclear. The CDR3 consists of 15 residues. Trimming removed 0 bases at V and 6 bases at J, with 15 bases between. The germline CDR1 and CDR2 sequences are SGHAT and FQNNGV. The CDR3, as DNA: TGTGCCAGCAGCTTAGATCTAGGCAGGATGGCCGAGCAGTACTTC. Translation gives CASSLDLGRMAEQYF.

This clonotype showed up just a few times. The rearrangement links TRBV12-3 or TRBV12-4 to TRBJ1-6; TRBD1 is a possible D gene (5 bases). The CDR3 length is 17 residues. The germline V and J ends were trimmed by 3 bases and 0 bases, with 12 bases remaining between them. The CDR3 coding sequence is TGTGCCAGCAGTTTTGTCATGGGGGGCTCCTATAATTCACCCCTCCACTTT. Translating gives CASSFVMGGSYNSPLHF.

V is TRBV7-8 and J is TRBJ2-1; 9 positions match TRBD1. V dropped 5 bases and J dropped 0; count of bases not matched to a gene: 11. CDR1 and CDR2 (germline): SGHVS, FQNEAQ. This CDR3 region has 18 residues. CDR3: CASSPGQGRPSSYNEQFF. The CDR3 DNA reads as TGTGCCAGCAGCCCTGGACAGGGGCGACCATCCTCCTACAATGAGCAGTTCTTC.

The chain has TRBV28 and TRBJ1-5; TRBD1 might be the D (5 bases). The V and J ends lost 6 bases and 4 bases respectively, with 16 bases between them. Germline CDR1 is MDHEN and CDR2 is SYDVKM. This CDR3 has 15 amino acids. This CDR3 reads CASRTRPGLNQPQHF. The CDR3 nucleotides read TGTGCCAGCAGGACCCGGCCGGGGCTAAATCAGCCCCAGCATTTT.

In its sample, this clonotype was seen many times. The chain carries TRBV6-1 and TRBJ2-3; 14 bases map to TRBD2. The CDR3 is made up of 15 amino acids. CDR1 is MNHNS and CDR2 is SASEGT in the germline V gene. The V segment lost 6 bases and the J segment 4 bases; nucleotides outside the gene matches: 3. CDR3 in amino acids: CASRQTSGRADTQYF. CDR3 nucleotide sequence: TGTGCCAGCAGACAGACTAGCGGGAGGGCAGATACGCAGTATTTT.

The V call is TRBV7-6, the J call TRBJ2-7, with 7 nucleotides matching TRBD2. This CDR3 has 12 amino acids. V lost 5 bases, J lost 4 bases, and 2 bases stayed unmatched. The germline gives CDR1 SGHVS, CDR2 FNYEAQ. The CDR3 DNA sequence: TGTGCCAGCAGCCCGCGGGAGTACGAGCAGTACTTC. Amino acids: CASSPREYEQYF.

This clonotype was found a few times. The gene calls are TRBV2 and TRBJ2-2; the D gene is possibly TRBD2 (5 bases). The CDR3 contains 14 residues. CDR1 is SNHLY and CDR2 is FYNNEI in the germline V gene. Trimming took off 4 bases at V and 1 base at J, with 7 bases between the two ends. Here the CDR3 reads CASSVGRNTGELFF. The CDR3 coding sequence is TGTGCCAGCAGTGTTGGGAGGAACACCGGGGAGCTGTTTTTT.

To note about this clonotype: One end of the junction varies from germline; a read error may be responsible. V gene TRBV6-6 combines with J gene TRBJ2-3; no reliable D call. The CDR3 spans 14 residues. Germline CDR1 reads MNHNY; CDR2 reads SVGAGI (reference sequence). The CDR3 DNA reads TGTGCCAGCAGTTACAGCCGGGCCACAGAAACGCAGTATTTT. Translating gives CASSYSRATETQYF.

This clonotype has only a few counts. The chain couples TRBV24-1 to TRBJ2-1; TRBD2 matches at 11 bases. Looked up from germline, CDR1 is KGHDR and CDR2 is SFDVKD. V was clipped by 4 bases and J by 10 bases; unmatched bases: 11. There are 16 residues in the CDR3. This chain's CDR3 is CATSDRPGLAAEEQFF. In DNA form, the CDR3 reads TGTGCCACCAGTGACCGTCCGGGACTAGCGGCAGAAGAGCAGTTCTTC.

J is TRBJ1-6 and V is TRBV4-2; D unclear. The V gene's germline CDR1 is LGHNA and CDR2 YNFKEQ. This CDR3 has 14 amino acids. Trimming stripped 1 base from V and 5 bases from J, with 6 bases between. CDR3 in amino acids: CASSQAENNSPLHF. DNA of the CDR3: TGTGCCAGCAGCCAAGCAGAAAATAATTCACCCCTCCACTTT.

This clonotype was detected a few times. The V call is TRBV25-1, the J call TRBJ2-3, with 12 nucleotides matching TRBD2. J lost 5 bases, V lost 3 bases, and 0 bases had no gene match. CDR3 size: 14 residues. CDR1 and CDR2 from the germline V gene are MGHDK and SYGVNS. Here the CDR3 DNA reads TGTGCCAGCAGTGAGACTAGCGGGAGAGATACGCAGTATTTT. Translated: CASSETSGRDTQYF.